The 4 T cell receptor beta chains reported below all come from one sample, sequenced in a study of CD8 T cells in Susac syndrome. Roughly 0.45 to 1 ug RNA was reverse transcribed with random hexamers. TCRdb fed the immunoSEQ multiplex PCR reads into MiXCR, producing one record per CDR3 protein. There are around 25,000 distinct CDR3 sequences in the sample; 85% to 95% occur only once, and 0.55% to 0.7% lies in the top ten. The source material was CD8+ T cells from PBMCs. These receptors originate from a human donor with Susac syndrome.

CDR3 DNA sequence: TGTGCCAGCAGCCAACAGGACGTCAATGAGCAGTTCTTC. Amino acid sequence: CASSQQDVNEQFF. This sequence joins TRBV5-6 and TRBJ2-1; D may be TRBD1 (5 bases). Germline V gene lookup returns CDR1 SGHDT and CDR2 YYEEEE. The CDR3 loop spans 13 amino acids. The V and J ends lost 4 bases and 6 bases respectively, with 11 bases between them.

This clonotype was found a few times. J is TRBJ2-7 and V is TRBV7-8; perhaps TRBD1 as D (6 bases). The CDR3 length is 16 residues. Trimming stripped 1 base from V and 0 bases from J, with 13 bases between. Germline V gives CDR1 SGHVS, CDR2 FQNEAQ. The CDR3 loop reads CASSLEQGLFSYEQYF. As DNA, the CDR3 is TGTGCCAGCAGCTTAGAACAGGGTCTTTTCTCCTACGAGCAGTACTTC. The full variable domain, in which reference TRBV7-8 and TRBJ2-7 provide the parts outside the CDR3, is GAGVSQSPRYKVAKRGQDVALRCDPISGHVSLFWYQQALGQGPEFLTYFQNEAQLDKSGLPSDRFFAERPEGSVSTLKIQRTQQEDSAVYLCASSLEQGLFSYEQYFGPGTRLTVT.

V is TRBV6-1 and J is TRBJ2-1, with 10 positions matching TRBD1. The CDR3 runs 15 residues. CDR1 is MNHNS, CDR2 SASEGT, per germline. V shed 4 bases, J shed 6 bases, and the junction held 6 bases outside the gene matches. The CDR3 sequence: CASSGGQGWSNEQFF. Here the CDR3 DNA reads TGTGCCAGCAGTGGGGGACAGGGGTGGTCCAATGAGCAGTTCTTC.

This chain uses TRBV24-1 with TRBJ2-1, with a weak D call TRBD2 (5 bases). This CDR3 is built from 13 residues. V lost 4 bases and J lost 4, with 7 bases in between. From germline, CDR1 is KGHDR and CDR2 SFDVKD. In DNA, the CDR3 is TGTGCCACCAGTGACGGGGTATACAATGAGCAGTTCTTC. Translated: CATSDGVYNEQFF.